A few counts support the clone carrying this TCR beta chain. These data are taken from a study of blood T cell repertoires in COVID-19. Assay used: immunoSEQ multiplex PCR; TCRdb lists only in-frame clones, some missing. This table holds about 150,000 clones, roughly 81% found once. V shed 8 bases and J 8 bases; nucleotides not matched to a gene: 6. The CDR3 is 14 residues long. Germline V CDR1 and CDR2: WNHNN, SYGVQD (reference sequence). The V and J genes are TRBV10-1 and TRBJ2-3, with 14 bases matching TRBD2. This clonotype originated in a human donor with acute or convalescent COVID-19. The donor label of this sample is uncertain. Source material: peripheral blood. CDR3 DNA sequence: TGCGCCAGCTCCGAGGGGACTAGCGGGGGTACGCAGTATTTT. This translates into CASSEGTSGGTQYF.